The clone carrying this T cell receptor (beta chain) has a handful of counts. The antigen is unknown. These data come from a study of T-cell reconstitution after alpha-beta-depleted transplantation in children. During its preparation, the TCRbeta library received unique molecular identifiers. Each CDR3 protein gets one entry after TCRdb re-called the PCR reads with MiXCR. Of roughly 30,000 distinct CDR3 sequences in the sample, about 6% were seen once. Broader study findings: By about two months after transplant, alpha-beta T cells reportedly arose from several hundred graft clones that had expanded.

Unmatched junction bases numbered 18, after V lost 4 bases and J lost 0 bases. Germline values: CDR1 MDHEN, CDR2 SYDVKM. This CDR3 comprises 20 residues. This TCR came from a child younger than two who had a stem cell transplant for acute myeloid leukemia, so the T cells may come from the graft donor. The sample here was peripheral blood, taken 60 days after TCRalphabeta/CD19-depleted stem cell transplant. V usage is TRBV28 and J usage is TRBJ2-4; 7 nucleotides line up with TRBD1. CDR3 sequence reads: CASSSTPGQSSSVAKNIQYF. The CDR3 bases are TGTGCCAGCAGTTCAACGCCGGGACAGAGTTCATCAGTAGCCAAAAACATTCAGTACTTC.